These 21 T cell receptor beta chains were all obtained from the same sample, sequenced in a study of CD8 T cell repertoires and HIV-1 epitope variants. These TCRs' antigens remain unknown. Repertoires were generated with immunoSEQ multiplex PCR, while TCRdb's copy carries only in-frame clones and drops some. This table has roughly 4,000 clones, over 55% appearing once. The sample was cultured CD8+ T cells derived from PBMCs. These receptors all stem from a male donor with HIV.

The chain links TRBV4-3 to TRBJ2-7, with D unresolved. The CDR3 consists of 13 residues. Germline CDR1 reads LGHNA; CDR2 reads YSLEER. V lost 2 bases to trimming and J lost 4 bases, with 9 bases between them. The CDR3 nucleotides read TGCGCCAGCAGCCAATTTGCAGAGTACGAGCAGTACTTC. As protein: CASSQFAEYEQYF.

The chain employs TRBV15 and TRBJ2-6; D uncertain. The germline V gene encodes CDR1 LNHNV and CDR2 YYDKDF (reference sequence). The CDR3 consists of 16 residues. Deletions cut 0 bases from V and 0 bases from J, with 6 bases between. The CDR3 protein is CATSRDRGSGANVLTF. CDR3 nucleotides: TGTGCCACCAGCAGAGATCGCGGCTCTGGGGCCAACGTCCTGACTTTC. Supplemented by reference TRBV15 and TRBJ2-6, the full variable domain reads DAMVIQNPRYQVTQFGKPVTLSCSQTLNHNVMYWYQQKSSQAPKLLFHYYDKDFNNEADTPDNFQSRRPNTSFCFLDIRSPGLGDTAMYLCATSRDRGSGANVLTFGAGSRLTVL.

This chain joins TRBV4-1 and TRBJ2-7; 10 bases fit TRBD2. The V gene's germline CDR1 is MGHRA and CDR2 YSYEKL. After removal of 2 bases from V and 5 bases from J, the junction contained 3 bases not matched to a gene. The CDR3 contains 14 residues. The CDR3 reads CASSQLAGDHEQYF. CDR3 bases: TGCGCCAGCAGCCAACTAGCGGGAGACCACGAGCAGTACTTC.

V gene TRBV19 combines with J gene TRBJ1-2, with D tentatively TRBD1 (6 bases). V was clipped by 0 bases and J by 8 bases, with 10 bases between them. The CDR3 contains 13 residues. Germline V gene sequence: CDR1 LNHDA, CDR2 SQIVND (reference sequence). CDR3 DNA sequence: TGTGCCAGTAGTATAGATCACAGGGCCGGCTACACCTTC. Translated, it gives CASSIDHRAGYTF.

A few counts support this clone. The rearrangement uses TRBV27 and TRBJ2-7, with D maybe TRBD1 (5 bases). Deletions cut 3 bases from V and 2 bases from J, with 8 bases between. Per germline, CDR1 MNHEY and CDR2 SMNVEV (reference sequence). CDR3 size: 13 residues. The CDR3 spells CASSLGRAYEQYF. CDR3 DNA: TGTGCCAGCAGTTTGGGCAGGGCCTACGAGCAGTACTTC.

The V and J genes are TRBV18 and TRBJ2-5, with 11 nucleotides matching TRBD2. Germline assignment: CDR1 KGHSH and CDR2 LQKENI. There are 15 residues in the CDR3. Unmatched junction bases numbered 1, after V lost 3 bases and J lost 1 base. CDR3 nucleotide sequence: TGTGCCAGCTCACCTAGCGGGAGGGCCCAAGAGACCCAGTACTTC. Residues: CASSPSGRAQETQYF.

The chain uses TRBV27 and TRBJ2-1, with 8 nucleotides matching TRBD2. V lost 7 bases and J lost 9; bases outside the gene matches: 11. Germline assignment: CDR1 MNHEY and CDR2 SMNVEV (reference sequence). CDR3 length equals 14 residues. Here the CDR3 DNA reads TGTGCCAGCATTCGACCGGGACTAGGCCGTGAGCAGTTCTTC. Protein product: CASIRPGLGREQFF.

This chain connects TRBV7-2 to TRBJ2-4; TRBD1 or TRBD2 may be the D gene (5 bases each). Trimming took off 5 bases at V and 0 bases at J, with 11 bases between the two ends. Germline V gives CDR1 SGHTA, CDR2 FQGNSA. This CDR3 is 15 amino acids long. CDR3 bases: TGTGCCAGCAGCCCCGGGGCCCTAGCCAAAAACATTCAGTACTTC. Translated, it gives CASSPGALAKNIQYF.

The table lists this clone with a few counts. The rearrangement links TRBV27 to TRBJ2-7, with a tentative D call TRBD2 (6 bases). The CDR3 extends over 13 amino acids. V shed 3 bases and J shed 5 bases, with 11 bases lying between them. Per germline, CDR1 MNHEY and CDR2 SMNVEV (reference sequence). The CDR3 DNA reads as TGTGCCAGCAGTTTCCTCGCGGGGAACGAGCAGTACTTC. Its protein product is CASSFLAGNEQYF.

This clone was counted a few times. The chain employs TRBV2 and TRBJ2-2, with D hard to call. The V end lost 7 bases, the J end lost 0 bases, and 12 bases lay between the germline ends. The CDR3 is made up of 15 amino acids. In germline, CDR1 is SNHLY, CDR2 FYNNEI. The CDR3 nucleotides are TGTGCCAGCAAGTCAACATACGCGAACACCGGGGAGCTGTTTTTT. Its protein is CASKSTYANTGELFF.

The J gene is TRBJ2-1, the V gene TRBV9; 10 bases align to TRBD2. CDR1 is SGDLS, CDR2 YYNGEE, per germline. The CDR3 spans 14 residues. Trimming removed 5 bases from V and 7 bases from J; junction bases left unmatched: 6. The CDR3 coding sequence is TGTGCCAGCAGGGGGCTAGCGGGAGCGAATGAGCAGTTCTTC. Translating gives CASRGLAGANEQFF.

This clone was detected only once. The chain combines TRBV9 with TRBJ2-7; TRBD1 matches at 8 bases. The CDR3 extends over 15 amino acids. CDR1 SGDLS and CDR2 YYNGEE come from the germline V gene. V lost 0 bases and J lost 5; bases outside the gene matches: 7. The CDR3 nucleotides read TGTGCCAGCAGCGTAGCAGGGACAGGAAACGACGAGCAGTACTTC. It is translated as CASSVAGTGNDEQYF.

The chain couples TRBV29-1 to TRBJ2-2; no clear D gene. The length of the CDR3 is 14 residues. CDR1 is SQVTM and CDR2 is ANQGSEA in the germline V gene. V was pared by 2 bases and J by 7 bases, with 14 bases between. In nucleotides, the CDR3 is TGCAGCGTTGAACTGGGTTTTTCGGGCGGGGAGCTGTTTTTT. It codes for CSVELGFSGGELFF.

In its sample, this clone was seen once. V gene TRBV29-1 combines with J gene TRBJ2-7, with no clear D. The CDR3 covers 13 residues. Germline V gene lookup returns CDR1 SQVTM and CDR2 ANQGSEA. Deletions cut 4 bases from V and 0 bases from J, with 10 bases between. CDR3 region: CSVVTSSSYEQYF. In DNA form, the CDR3 reads TGCAGCGTTGTTACTTCCAGCTCCTACGAGCAGTACTTC.

This sequence joins TRBV10-3 and TRBJ2-5, with unresolved D. The germline CDR1 and CDR2 sequences are ENHRY and SYGVKD. CDR3 length: 12 amino acids. Trimming left V 0 bases short and J 7 bases short, with 6 bases between. In DNA form, the CDR3 reads TGTGCCATCAGTGAGTCCCCACCGACCCAGTACTTC. Its translation is CAISESPPTQYF.

This sequence joins TRBV5-4 and TRBJ2-5, with 7 bases aligning to TRBD1. Germline assignment: CDR1 SGHNT and CDR2 YYREEE (reference sequence). Trimming removed 1 base from V and 2 bases from J; junction bases left unmatched: 5. This CDR3 has 15 residues. CDR3 in amino acids: CASSLPQGTQETQYF. In DNA form, the CDR3 reads TGTGCCAGCAGCTTGCCACAGGGGACACAAGAGACCCAGTACTTC.

This clone was detected a few times. The V gene is TRBV11-2, the J gene TRBJ2-7; TRBD2 is a possible D gene (5 bases). Germline V gene sequence: CDR1 SGHAT, CDR2 FQNNGV. CDR3 length: 12 amino acids. V lost 8 bases to trimming and J lost 7 bases, with 15 bases between them. CDR3 bases: TGTGCCAGCGGGGAACGGGGTCGAGAGCAGTACTTC. Protein product: CASGERGREQYF. Filled out from reference TRBV11-2 and TRBJ2-7, the complete variable domain reads EAGVAQSPRYKIIEKRQSVAFWCNPISGHATLYWYQQILGQGPKLLIQFQNNGVVDDSQLPKDRFSAERLKGVDSTLKIQPAKLEDSAVYLCASGERGREQYFGPGTRLTVT.

The rearrangement uses TRBV10-2 and TRBJ2-1; 9 bases are a match to TRBD1. The CDR3 sequence is 15 residues long. The V and J ends lost 5 bases and 4 bases, in that order; junction bases with no gene match: 6. The germline V gene encodes CDR1 WSHSY and CDR2 SAAADI. The CDR3 coding sequence is TGCGCCAGCAGTCAGGGACAGGGTAATTACAATGAGCAGTTCTTC. This sequence encodes CASSQGQGNYNEQFF.

CDR3 DNA: TGTGCCAGCAGCGTAGTAGGACAGGGGGTTCGGGATGAGCAGTTCTTC. It codes for CASSVVGQGVRDEQFF. This sequence joins TRBV9 and TRBJ2-1, with 10 nucleotides matching TRBD1. Germline CDR1 reads SGDLS; CDR2 reads YYNGEE. The CDR3 consists of 16 residues. Trimming took 0 bases from V and 8 from J; bases not matched to a gene: 8.

This sequence joins TRBV28 and TRBJ2-6; D uncertain. This CDR3 spans 14 amino acids. Germline CDR1 reads MDHEN; CDR2 reads SYDVKM. V was trimmed by 6 bases and J by 2 bases, leaving 8 bases between them. DNA of the CDR3: TGTGCCAGCAGCTCGAGGACTGGGGCCAACGTCCTGACTTTC. The encoded protein is CASSSRTGANVLTF.

The chain employs TRBV19 and TRBJ1-5, with D possibly matching TRBD1 (6 bases). Trimming took off 3 bases at V and 6 bases at J, with 12 bases between the two ends. Per the germline V gene, CDR1 is LNHDA and CDR2 is SQIVND (reference sequence). This CDR3 spans 14 amino acids. Here the CDR3 reads CASSIYPGAQPQHF. CDR3 bases: TGTGCCAGTAGTATTTACCCGGGGGCTCAGCCCCAGCATTTT.